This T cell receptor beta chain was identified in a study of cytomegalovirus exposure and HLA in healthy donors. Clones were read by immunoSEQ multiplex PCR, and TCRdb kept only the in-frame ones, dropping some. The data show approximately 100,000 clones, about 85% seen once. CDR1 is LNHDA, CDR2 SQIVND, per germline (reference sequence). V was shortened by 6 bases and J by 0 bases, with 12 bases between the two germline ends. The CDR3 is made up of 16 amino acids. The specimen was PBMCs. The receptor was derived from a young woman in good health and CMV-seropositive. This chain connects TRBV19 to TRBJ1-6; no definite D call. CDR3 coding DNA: TGTGCCAGTAGACTACCGGGTCCCTCCTATAATTCACCCCTCCACTTT. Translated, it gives CASRLPGPSYNSPLHF.